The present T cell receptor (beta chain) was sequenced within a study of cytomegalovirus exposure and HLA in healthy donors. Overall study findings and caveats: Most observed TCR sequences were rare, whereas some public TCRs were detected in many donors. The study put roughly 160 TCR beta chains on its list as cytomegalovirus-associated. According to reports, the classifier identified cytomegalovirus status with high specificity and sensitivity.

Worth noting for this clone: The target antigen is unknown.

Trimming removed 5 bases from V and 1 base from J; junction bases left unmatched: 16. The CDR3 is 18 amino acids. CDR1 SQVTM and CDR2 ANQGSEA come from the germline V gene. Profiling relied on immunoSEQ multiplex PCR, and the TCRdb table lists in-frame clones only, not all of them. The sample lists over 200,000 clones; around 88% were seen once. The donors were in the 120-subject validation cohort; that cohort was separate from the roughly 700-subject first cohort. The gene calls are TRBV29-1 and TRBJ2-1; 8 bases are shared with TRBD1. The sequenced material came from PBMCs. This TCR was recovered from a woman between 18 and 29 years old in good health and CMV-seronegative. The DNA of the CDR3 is TGCAGCGTTTGGGTGGACAGGGATTTCTTTGGGTCCTACAATGAGCAGTTCTTC. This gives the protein CSVWVDRDFFGSYNEQFF.